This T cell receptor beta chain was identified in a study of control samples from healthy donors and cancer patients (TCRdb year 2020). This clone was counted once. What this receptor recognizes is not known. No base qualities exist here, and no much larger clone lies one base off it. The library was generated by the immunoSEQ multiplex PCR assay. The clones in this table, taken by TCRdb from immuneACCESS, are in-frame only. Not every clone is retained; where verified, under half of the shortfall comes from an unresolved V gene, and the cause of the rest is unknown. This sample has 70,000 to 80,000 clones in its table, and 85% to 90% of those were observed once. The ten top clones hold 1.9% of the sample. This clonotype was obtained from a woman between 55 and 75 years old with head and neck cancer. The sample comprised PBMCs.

The CDR3 reads as follows: CASNGQGHNSPLHF. At the DNA level, the sequence is TGTGCCAGTAACGGACAGGGCCATAATTCACCCCTCCACTTT. This chain joins TRBV27 to TRBJ1-6; the central 8 bases match TRBD1. The CDR3 runs 14 residues from the cysteine to the phenylalanine. The read is trimmed to its CDR3 DNA, 42 bases read in frame from base 1. Trimmed from V: 9 bases; trimmed from J: 5 bases; junction bases lacking a gene match: 6. The CDR1 and CDR2 encoded by the germline V gene (reference sequence) are MNHEY and SMNVEV.